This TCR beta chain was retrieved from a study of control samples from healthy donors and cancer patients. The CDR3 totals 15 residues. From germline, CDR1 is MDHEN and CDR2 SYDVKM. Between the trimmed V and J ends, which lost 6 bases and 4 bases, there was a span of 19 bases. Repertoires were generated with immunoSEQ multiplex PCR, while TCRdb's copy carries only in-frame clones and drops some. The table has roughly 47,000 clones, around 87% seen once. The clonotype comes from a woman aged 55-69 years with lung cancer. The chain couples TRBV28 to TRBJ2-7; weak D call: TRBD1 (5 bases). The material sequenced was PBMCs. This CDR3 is CASSSLQGTYYEQYF. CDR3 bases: TGTGCCAGCAGCAGCCTCCAGGGTACATATTACGAGCAGTACTTC.